One and the same sample provided the 23 T cell receptor beta chains below, sequenced in a study of blood T cells in healthy people across ages. A second about 7 to 11 cycle PCR used barcoded and J-beta primers. MiXCR was run by TCRdb on the 5' RACE reads, yielding one entry per CDR3 protein. The sample lists about 780,000 distinct CDR3 sequences; roughly 46% were seen once. The specimen was blood. Receptor source: an elderly man in good health.

V and J are TRBV20-1 and TRBJ2-5; no definite D call. Near its end, the DNA agrees better with TRBJ2-7, so the J call may be wrong. CDR1 DFQATT and CDR2 SNEGSKA come from the germline V gene (reference sequence). The CDR3 runs 13 residues. The CDR3 loop reads CSARDDLEYEQYF. Here the CDR3 DNA reads TGCAGTGCTAGAGATGACTTGGAATACGAGCAGTACTTC.

The chain has TRBV20-1 and TRBJ2-7; D remains unclear. Germline assignment: CDR1 DFQATT and CDR2 SNEGSKA (reference sequence). The V end was cut by 6 bases, the J end by 12 bases, with 21 bases between. The CDR3 extends over 12 amino acids. In DNA, the CDR3 is TGCAGTGCCTTCGGCGCAACCTACGAGTGGTACTTC. Its protein is CSAFGATYEWYF.

The chain recombines TRBV7-2 with TRBJ1-4; TRBD1 matches 7 bases. V shed 1 base, J shed 7 bases, and the junction held 3 bases outside the gene matches. This CDR3 spans 14 amino acids. Germline V gene sequence: CDR1 SGHTA, CDR2 FQGNSA. The CDR3: CASSLVQGGEKLFF. The CDR3 DNA follows: TGTGCCAGCAGCTTAGTTCAGGGGGGTGAAAAACTGTTTTTT. The variable domain in full, completed from reference TRBV7-2 and TRBJ1-4, reads GAGVSQSPSNKVTEKGKDVELRCDPISGHTALYWYRQSLGQGLEFLIYFQGNSAPDKSGLPSDRFSAERTGGSVSTLTIQRTQQEDSAVYLCASSLVQGGEKLFFGSGTQLSVL.

The CDR3 protein is CATQQGENTGELFF. CDR3 nucleotides: TGTGCCACCCAACAGGGGGAGAACACCGGGGAGCTGTTTTTT. V gene TRBV2 combines with J gene TRBJ2-2; 8 nucleotides align to TRBD1. The CDR3 spans 14 residues. V lost 10 bases to trimming and J lost 1 base; unmatched junction nucleotides: 5. CDR1 is SNHLY, CDR2 FYNNEI, per germline.

This clonotype has just one count. This chain joins TRBV12-3 or TRBV12-4 and TRBJ2-5, with D maybe TRBD1 (6 bases). The DNA end is more similar to TRBJ2-7, so the J call may be wrong. The CDR3 is made up of 13 amino acids. CDR3 DNA: TGTGCCAGCAGGGTGACAGGTCTCCACGAGCAGTACTTC. As protein: CASRVTGLHEQYF.

In this sample, this clonotype turned up many times. The rearrangement joins TRBV7-2 to TRBJ2-5, with D perhaps TRBD2 (6 bases). CDR3 size: 14 residues. Trimming removed 5 bases from V and 5 bases from J, with 15 bases in between. Germline assignment: CDR1 SGHTA and CDR2 FQGNSA. DNA for the CDR3: TGTGCCAGCAGCGGGACCGTAAGCGGGGAGACCCAGTACTTC. Translating gives CASSGTVSGETQYF.

This clonotype occurred a few times. This chain uses TRBV3-1 with TRBJ2-5, with D tentatively TRBD2 (6 bases). Trimming took off 0 bases at V and 7 bases at J, with 12 bases between the two ends. The germline V gene has CDR1 LGHDT and CDR2 YNNKEL (reference sequence). This CDR3 is built from 14 residues. This CDR3 is CASSQDAGSGTQYF. For the CDR3, the DNA is TGTGCCAGCAGCCAAGATGCGGGATCGGGGACCCAGTACTTC.

The chain combines TRBV15 with TRBJ1-2; D unclear. V lost 3 bases to trimming and J lost 0 bases, with 8 bases between them. The CDR3 has 14 amino acids. Germline lookup yields CDR1 LNHNV and CDR2 YYDKDF (reference sequence). CDR3 residues: CATSSRTSNYGYTF. In nucleotides, the CDR3 is TGTGCCACCAGCAGTAGAACGTCTAACTATGGCTACACCTTC.

J is TRBJ2-5 and V is TRBV29-1, with 13 bases fitting TRBD2. The J segment lost 11 bases and the V segment lost 3 bases, leaving 12 bases of the junction unmatched. The CDR3 contains 15 residues. Germline V gene lookup returns CDR1 SQVTM and CDR2 ANQGSEA. The CDR3 loop reads CSVEGLAGIRGEQYF. The CDR3 DNA reads TGCAGCGTTGAGGGACTAGCGGGGATAAGGGGGGAGCAGTACTTC.

The V call is TRBV20-1, the J call TRBJ2-4; D is possibly TRBD1 or TRBD2 (5 bases each). The J call may be incorrect, as the DNA end agrees better with TRBJ2-7. CDR3 length: 14 amino acids. CDR1 is DFQATT, CDR2 SNEGSKA, per germline (reference sequence). This chain's CDR3 is CSANRDGNSYEQYF. CDR3 sequence (DNA): TGCAGTGCTAACCGGGACGGGAACTCCTACGAGCAGTACTTC.

The genes are TRBV5-4 and TRBJ2-5; D gene uncertain. Judging by the DNA end, TRBJ2-7 fits better; the J call may be wrong. The CDR3 runs to 14 residues. Germline V gene lookup returns CDR1 SGHNT and CDR2 YYREEE (reference sequence). In DNA form, the CDR3 reads TGTGCCAGCAGCCGTCGGGCGATGCCCCACGAGCAGTACTTC. It is translated as CASSRRAMPHEQYF.

About this clonotype: A single base separates this from a much larger clone, so it may be a read error. The chain carries TRBV5-1 and TRBJ2-5; tentative D call: TRBD1 (5 bases). V dropped 4 bases and J dropped 11 bases, with 12 bases sitting between them. The germline CDR1 and CDR2 sequences are SGHRS and YFSETQ. This CDR3 has 11 residues. For the CDR3, the DNA is TGCGCCAGCAGCAATCAGGGCAGGCAGTACTTC. Its translation: CASSNQGRQYF.

In its sample, this clonotype was seen a few times. The rearrangement links TRBV7-2 to TRBJ2-5; D tentatively fits TRBD1 or TRBD2 (5 bases each). Between the trimmed V and J ends, which lost 5 bases and 7 bases, there was a span of 17 bases. This CDR3 comprises 14 residues. Germline V CDR1 and CDR2: SGHTA, FQGNSA. DNA of the CDR3: TGTGCCAGCAGCCCTGCCGGGGCCTCCGGGACCCAGTACTTC. The encoded protein is CASSPAGASGTQYF.

The chain joins TRBV5-1 to TRBJ2-7; 11 nucleotides match TRBD2. The J segment lost 1 base and the V segment lost 7 bases, leaving 7 bases of the junction unmatched. The CDR3 is made up of 15 amino acids. Looked up from germline, CDR1 is SGHRS and CDR2 is YFSETQ. The CDR3 DNA sequence: TGCGCCAGCCGGGAGACTAGCGGGACTTCCTACGAGCAGTACTTC. Translating gives CASRETSGTSYEQYF.

This clonotype was detected ten times or more. The V and J genes are TRBV20-1 and TRBJ2-1; 7 bases agree with TRBD2. There are 15 residues in the CDR3. After removal of 0 bases from V and 8 bases from J, the junction contained 10 bases not matched to a gene. The germline gives CDR1 DFQATT, CDR2 SNEGSKA (reference sequence). As DNA, the CDR3 is TGCAGTGCTAGAGATAACGGGAGGTACGGGGATGAGCAGTTCTTC. Translated, it gives CSARDNGRYGDEQFF.

This chain joins TRBV12-5 and TRBJ2-7; D not resolved. CDR3 size: 15 residues. Germline V gene lookup returns CDR1 LGHNT and CDR2 FRNRAP. V lost 1 base to trimming and J lost 3 bases, with 13 bases between them. The CDR3: CASGLGRAHYYEQYF. CDR3 nucleotide sequence: TGTGCTAGTGGTTTGGGTCGGGCACATTACTACGAGCAGTACTTC.

This clonotype turned up a few times. The chain uses TRBV7-2 and TRBJ2-5; 9 nucleotides line up with TRBD2. The DNA end is more similar to TRBJ2-7, so the J call may be wrong. The CDR3 has 15 amino acids. Germline lookup yields CDR1 SGHTA and CDR2 FQGNSA. The CDR3 sequence is CASSLLRGRGYEQYF. The DNA for the CDR3 is TGTGCCAGCAGCCTCCTCCGCGGGAGGGGTTACGAGCAGTACTTC.

The V and J genes are TRBV20-1 and TRBJ2-3; TRBD2 matches 7 bases. The V segment lost 6 bases and the J segment 2 bases; nucleotides outside the gene matches: 14. CDR1 is DFQATT, CDR2 SNEGSKA, per germline (reference sequence). The CDR3 covers 16 residues. In nucleotides, the CDR3 is TGCAGTGCCGGAGGGCGGGCGGGAGTTCCCACAGATACGCAGTATTTT. Translation gives CSAGGRAGVPTDTQYF.

The J gene is TRBJ2-4, the V gene TRBV3-1; the match to TRBD1 covers 12 bases. The J call may be in error: the DNA end matches TRBJ2-7 better. CDR3 length: 15 residues. Germline values: CDR1 LGHDT, CDR2 YNNKEL (reference sequence). CDR3 DNA: TGTGCCAGCAGCCAGGGACAGGGGGCGTTCGACGAGCAGTACTTC. It specifies CASSQGQGAFDEQYF.

This chain connects TRBV29-1 to TRBJ2-6; 10 bases line up with TRBD1. Germline-derived CDR1 and CDR2 are SQVTM and ANQGSEA. This CDR3 is 13 amino acids long. The ends lost 6 bases at V and 8 bases at J; junction bases unmatched: 4. The CDR3 reads CSVRDRGTNVLTF. In DNA, the CDR3 is TGCAGCGTCCGGGACAGGGGTACCAACGTCCTGACTTTC.

This clonotype came up a few times. The chain has TRBV28 and TRBJ2-1; perhaps TRBD2 as D (6 bases). The V end lost 4 bases, the J end lost 8 bases, and 9 bases lay between the germline ends. The CDR3 extends over 12 amino acids. Looked up from germline, CDR1 is MDHEN and CDR2 is SYDVKM. Here the CDR3 DNA reads TGTGCCAGCAGTTCGGGACTCCATGAGCAGTTCTTC. Translating it yields CASSSGLHEQFF.

This clonotype has just a few counts. The chain combines TRBV30 with TRBJ2-5, with TRBD2 matching over 7 bases. There are 13 residues in the CDR3. Germline CDR1 reads GTSNPN; CDR2 reads SVGIG (reference sequence). The junction had 5 bases not matched to a gene; V was cut back by 2 bases and J by 5 bases. Here the CDR3 DNA reads TGTGCCTGGAGTCCTCTAGCGGAGGAGACCCAGTACTTC. Its protein is CAWSPLAEETQYF.

This chain joins TRBV7-2 and TRBJ2-7, with 8 nucleotides matching TRBD2. The germline V gene encodes CDR1 SGHTA and CDR2 FQGNSA. The junction had 11 bases not matched to a gene; V was cut back by 6 bases and J by 7 bases. CDR3 size: 14 residues. The CDR3 sequence: CASRGAGLGKEQYF. The CDR3 DNA reads as TGTGCCAGCAGGGGGGCGGGACTAGGGAAAGAGCAGTACTTC.